Shown below are 14 T cell receptor beta chains from a single sample sequenced in a study of response to subunit inactivated influenza vaccine. A single record per CDR3 protein comes from TCRdb applying MiXCR to the RT-PCR reads. The sample has roughly 780,000 distinct CDR3 sequences, around 20% seen once. This specimen consisted of PBMCs from blood, obtained 4 to 6 days after vaccination. The receptor set was obtained from a man aged 50 to 60 who received an inactivated influenza vaccine.

This clonotype was seen a few times. The chain uses TRBV20-1 and TRBJ2-1; D possibly corresponds to TRBD2 (5 bases). Germline lookup yields CDR1 DFQATT and CDR2 SNEGSKA (reference sequence). V lost 6 bases and J lost 0, with 15 bases in between. This CDR3 is 15 amino acids long. The CDR3 region is CSANPWRSSYNEQFF. The CDR3 DNA reads TGCAGTGCAAACCCTTGGAGGAGCTCCTACAATGAGCAGTTCTTC.

This clonotype showed up just a few times. This chain uses TRBV4-1 with TRBJ1-1; 7 positions match TRBD1. Germline CDR1 is MGHRA and CDR2 is YSYEKL. After removal of 1 base from V and 6 bases from J, the junction contained 14 bases not matched to a gene. The length of the CDR3 is 17 residues. This chain's CDR3 is CASSQGDSHAGSAEAFF. The CDR3 DNA reads TGCGCCAGCAGCCAAGGGGACAGCCACGCAGGATCGGCTGAAGCTTTCTTT.

This clonotype was seen repeatedly, ten times or more. V usage is TRBV12-3 or TRBV12-4 and J usage is TRBJ2-1; D remains unclear. The V end was cut by 1 base, the J end by 9 bases, with 4 bases between. The CDR3 has 11 residues. CDR3: CASSLGSEQFF. The CDR3 DNA sequence: TGTGCCAGCAGTTTAGGAAGTGAGCAGTTCTTC.

Here the CDR3 reads CASSSPGRTENTEAFF. In DNA form, the CDR3 reads TGTGCCAGCAGCTCCCCGGGGAGGACAGAGAACACTGAAGCTTTCTTT. The V gene is TRBV7-2, the J gene TRBJ1-1; a possible D gene is TRBD1 (6 bases). The length of the CDR3 is 16 residues. The V gene's germline CDR1 is SGHTA and CDR2 FQGNSA. Trimming left V 4 bases short and J 1 base short, with 16 bases between.

The chain employs TRBV7-2 and TRBJ2-7, with TRBD2 matching 7 bases. With V trimmed by 8 bases and J by 4 bases, 8 bases remained unmatched. There are 13 residues in the CDR3. Germline assignment: CDR1 SGHTA and CDR2 FQGNSA. This chain's CDR3 is CASGRAPGYEQYF. In DNA, the CDR3 is TGTGCCAGCGGGAGGGCTCCTGGGTACGAGCAGTACTTC.

This clonotype was observed a few times. The chain recombines TRBV10-3 with TRBJ2-5; the D is unclear. Germline V gene sequence: CDR1 ENHRY, CDR2 SYGVKD. This CDR3 is 14 amino acids long. Trimming took off 0 bases at V and 0 bases at J, with 5 bases between the two ends. CDR3 coding DNA: TGTGCCATCAGTGAGTCTACGGACCAAGAGACCCAGTACTTC. This translates into CAISESTDQETQYF.

V and J are TRBV20-1 and TRBJ2-1; TRBD1 aligns across 9 bases. This CDR3 region has 17 residues. The J segment lost 8 bases and the V segment lost 1 base, leaving 15 bases of the junction unmatched. Looked up from germline, CDR1 is DFQATT and CDR2 is SNEGSKA (reference sequence). CDR3 loop: CSARVGLADRGRHEQFF. DNA for the CDR3: TGCAGTGCTAGAGTGGGATTGGCGGACAGGGGTCGCCATGAGCAGTTCTTC.

Written as DNA, the CDR3 is TGCAGTGCTAGAGATCGTATAAACACCGGGGAGCTGTTTTTT. Translation gives CSARDRINTGELFF. The chain links TRBV20-1 to TRBJ2-2; D is uncertain. CDR3 length equals 14 residues. V shed 0 bases and J shed 2 bases, with 7 bases lying between them. Germline V gives CDR1 DFQATT, CDR2 SNEGSKA (reference sequence).

This clonotype has more than one count but fewer than ten. This rearrangement joins TRBV4-2 to TRBJ2-7, with a tentative D call TRBD2 (5 bases). CDR1 and CDR2 (germline): LGHNA, YNFKEQ. There are 15 residues in the CDR3. Trimming cost V 1 base and J 6 bases, with 16 bases left between them. The CDR3 here is CASSQGYGRSGEQYF. As DNA, the CDR3 is TGTGCCAGCAGCCAAGGATACGGAAGGAGCGGCGAGCAGTACTTC.

The gene calls are TRBV3-1 and TRBJ2-3, with TRBD2 as a possible D gene (5 bases). The V end was cut by 2 bases, the J end by 1 base, with 10 bases between. Germline-derived CDR1 and CDR2 are LGHDT and YNNKEL (reference sequence). This CDR3 comprises 15 residues. CDR3 nucleotide sequence: TGTGCCAGCAGCCAACTCCGGGGTGGCACAGATACGCAGTATTTT. Its protein product is CASSQLRGGTDTQYF.

The sample holds a few counts of this clonotype. This sequence joins TRBV4-2 and TRBJ1-3; perhaps TRBD1 as D (6 bases). V lost 0 bases and J lost 0, with 9 bases in between. The germline gives CDR1 LGHNA, CDR2 YNFKEQ. The CDR3 length is 16 residues. CDR3 sequence: CASSQEGASSGNTIYF. The CDR3 nucleotides are TGTGCCAGCAGCCAAGAGGGGGCTAGCTCTGGAAACACCATATATTTT.

This chain joins TRBV20-1 and TRBJ1-5; D is perhaps TRBD1 (6 bases). CDR1 and CDR2 (germline): DFQATT, SNEGSKA (reference sequence). Trimming took 5 bases from V and 3 from J, leaving 17 bases between them. This CDR3 spans 15 amino acids. DNA of the CDR3: TGCAGTGCTCCCCGGCATGACAGGCCCAATCAGCCCCAGCATTTT. This encodes CSAPRHDRPNQPQHF.

V gene TRBV10-3 combines with J gene TRBJ1-5; D perhaps matches TRBD1 (5 bases). CDR3 length: 16 amino acids. From germline, CDR1 is ENHRY and CDR2 SYGVKD. Trimming shortened V by 1 base and J by 3 bases, and 13 bases separated the two germline ends. The CDR3 DNA sequence: TGTGCCATCAGTGAGTTCGAACAGGCCCTCAATCAGCCCCAGCATTTT. Its translation: CAISEFEQALNQPQHF.

This clonotype was found a few times. The chain has TRBV29-1 and TRBJ1-1, with D perhaps matching TRBD1 (6 bases). The CDR3 totals 12 residues. Germline V gene lookup returns CDR1 SQVTM and CDR2 ANQGSEA. V lost 2 bases, J lost 5 bases, and 9 bases lay in between. DNA of the CDR3: TGCAGCGTTGAACCCAGGGGAACTGAAGCTTTCTTT. Translating gives CSVEPRGTEAFF.